These 28 T cell receptor beta chains share one sample of origin, sequenced in a study of Tregs in tolerant kidney transplant recipients. Assay: immunoSEQ multiplex PCR; the TCRdb copy retains only in-frame clones and omits some. The table records about 64,000 clones, under 98% of them present only once. Material: Tregs from blood, obtained before the transplant. These receptors were obtained from a human donor who received a combined kidney and bone marrow transplant.

The chain carries TRBV5-1 and TRBJ2-3; D might be TRBD2 (5 bases). Germline V CDR1 and CDR2: SGHRS, YFSETQ. The CDR3 is made up of 15 amino acids. Trimming removed 1 base at V and 2 bases at J, with 11 bases between. This CDR3 reads CASSLSRGDTDTQYF. The CDR3 nucleotides read TGCGCCAGCAGCTTGAGTCGGGGTGACACAGATACGCAGTATTTT. Full variable domain (outside the CDR3, taken from reference TRBV5-1 and TRBJ2-3): KAGVTQTPRYLIKTRGQQVTLSCSPISGHRSVSWYQQTPGQGLQFLFEYFSETQRNKGNFPGRFSGRQFSNSRSEMNVSTLELGDSALYLCASSLSRGDTDTQYFGPGTRLTVL.

The rearrangement links TRBV5-1 to TRBJ1-1; D call uncertain. The germline CDR1 and CDR2 sequences are SGHRS and YFSETQ. Trimming cost V 5 bases and J 1 base, with 9 bases left between them. This CDR3 comprises 13 residues. As DNA, the CDR3 is TGCGCCAGCAGGTCCACAAGGAACACTGAAGCTTTCTTT. This codes for CASRSTRNTEAFF. Looking up the rest from reference TRBV5-1 and TRBJ1-1 gives the full variable domain: KAGVTQTPRYLIKTRGQQVTLSCSPISGHRSVSWYQQTPGQGLQFLFEYFSETQRNKGNFPGRFSGRQFSNSRSEMNVSTLELGDSALYLCASRSTRNTEAFFGQGTRLTVV.

V gene TRBV2 combines with J gene TRBJ2-1; 10 nucleotides line up with TRBD2. This CDR3 is 15 amino acids long. Germline V gene data show CDR1 as SNHLY and CDR2 as FYNNEI. Trimming removed 6 bases from V and 5 bases from J; junction bases left unmatched: 7. The CDR3 nucleotides are TGTGCCAGCAGCCCCGGGACTAGCGATGACAATGAGCAGTTCTTC. Translated: CASSPGTSDDNEQFF.

J is TRBJ1-4 and V is TRBV9; TRBD1 might be the D (6 bases). CDR3 size: 15 residues. The V end was cut by 4 bases, the J end by 8 bases, with 18 bases between. Germline V gives CDR1 SGDLS, CDR2 YYNGEE. Written as DNA, the CDR3 is TGTGCCAGCAGCCAGGGGTCAGTTCCTGGAGAAAAACTGTTTTTT. Translated: CASSQGSVPGEKLFF.

The rearrangement uses TRBV30 and TRBJ1-1; TRBD1 might be the D (5 bases). This CDR3 is built from 12 residues. Germline-derived CDR1 and CDR2 are GTSNPN and SVGIG (reference sequence). Trimming removed 5 bases at V and 6 bases at J, with 13 bases between. CDR3 in amino acids: CAWLGGGAEAFF. As DNA, the CDR3 is TGTGCCTGGCTGGGTGGGGGGGCTGAAGCTTTCTTT.

This clone is a singleton in its sample. The CDR3 coding sequence is TGTGCCAGCAGCTTACCGGCGGGGACTCAGAACACTGAAGCTTTCTTT. Residues: CASSLPAGTQNTEAFF. V gene TRBV7-2 combines with J gene TRBJ1-1, with D perhaps TRBD1 (5 bases). CDR3 size: 16 residues. Germline V gene sequence: CDR1 SGHTA, CDR2 FQGNSA. Trimming shortened V by 2 bases and J by 1 base, and 14 bases separated the two germline ends.

This clone was counted between two and nine times. The rearrangement uses TRBV6-1 and TRBJ1-5; 8 bases line up with TRBD1. CDR1 and CDR2 (germline): MNHNS, SASEGT. The CDR3 has 13 residues. J gave up 4 bases and V 5 bases, and 1 base lay outside the gene matches. The CDR3 spells CASSWDRNQPQHF. CDR3 nucleotide sequence: TGTGCCAGCAGTTGGGACAGGAATCAGCCCCAGCATTTT.

This clone was recorded a few times. V gene TRBV4-3 combines with J gene TRBJ1-4; 7 bases align to TRBD1. V lost 3 bases and J lost 3; bases outside the gene matches: 10. The CDR3 totals 17 residues. CDR1 LGHNA and CDR2 YSLEER come from the germline V gene. The chain's CDR3 is CASSQAAHRGSNEKLFF. The CDR3 DNA reads TGCGCCAGCAGCCAGGCCGCCCACAGGGGATCTAATGAAAAACTGTTTTTT.

The rearrangement uses TRBV5-1 and TRBJ2-3, with 15 bases matching TRBD2. Per the germline V gene, CDR1 is SGHRS and CDR2 is YFSETQ. The CDR3 sequence is 17 residues long. Trimming removed 4 bases from V and 0 bases from J; junction bases left unmatched: 3. Here the CDR3 reads CASSRGLAGGSTDTQYF. CDR3 coding DNA: TGCGCCAGCAGCCGGGGACTAGCGGGGGGTAGCACAGATACGCAGTATTTT.

This sequence joins TRBV11-3 and TRBJ2-3; 8 bases line up with TRBD2. The CDR3 contains 16 residues. Germline-derived CDR1 and CDR2 are SGHNT and YENEEA. With V trimmed by 5 bases and J by 1 base, 8 bases remained unmatched. The DNA for the CDR3 is TGTGCCAGCAGCAGCTCTAGCGGGTATGGCACAGATACGCAGTATTTT. Its protein is CASSSSSGYGTDTQYF.

V and J are TRBV21-1 and TRBJ1-5. TRBV21-1 has pseudogene status. This CDR3 has 15 amino acids. The CDR3 coding sequence is TGTGCCAGCAGCAAAGTTGCGAGAAGCAATCAGCCCCAGCATTTT. Translating it yields CASSKVARSNQPQHF.

This chain links TRBV14 with TRBJ2-7; 9 positions agree with TRBD2. The trim removed 4 bases at V and 0 bases at J, leaving 10 bases unmatched. CDR1 and CDR2 (germline): SGHDN, FVKESK. This CDR3 has 17 amino acids. CDR3 residues: CASSRGSGGSGSYEQYF. In nucleotides, the CDR3 is TGTGCCAGCAGCCGGGGTAGCGGGGGCTCAGGCTCCTACGAGCAGTACTTC.

V and J are TRBV7-3 and TRBJ2-1; D call uncertain. The length of the CDR3 is 15 residues. Trimming took 1 base from V and 4 from J, leaving 11 bases between them. Per germline, CDR1 SGHTA and CDR2 FQGTGA. The CDR3 DNA sequence: TGTGCCAGCAGCTTAATCTTAAGCTCTTACAATGAGCAGTTCTTC. It yields the protein CASSLILSSYNEQFF.

The rearrangement links TRBV18 to TRBJ1-2, with unresolved D. V was shortened by 2 bases and J by 6 bases, with 4 bases between the two germline ends. This CDR3 has 11 amino acids. Germline assignment: CDR1 KGHSH and CDR2 LQKENI. The CDR3 nucleotides read TGTGCCAGCTCACCAGCGAATGGCTACACCTTC. It translates to CASSPANGYTF.

The rearrangement uses TRBV29-1 and TRBJ2-5, with 11 bases that match TRBD1. The CDR3 is 15 residues long. With 5 bases clipped from V and 0 bases from J, the junction kept 5 bases outside the gene matches. Germline V gene lookup returns CDR1 SQVTM and CDR2 ANQGSEA. CDR3 DNA: TGCAGCGTTAGCTGGGGACAGGGGGACCAAGAGACCCAGTACTTC. This encodes CSVSWGQGDQETQYF.

This chain connects TRBV7-8 to TRBJ1-1; no firm D call. V was clipped by 0 bases and J by 4 bases, with 9 bases between them. Germline CDR1 is SGHVS and CDR2 is FQNEAQ. The CDR3 covers 14 residues. CDR3 DNA sequence: TGTGCCAGCAGCTTAGCGGAGTCTTTCACTGAAGCTTTCTTT. Protein: CASSLAESFTEAFF.

This clone has a single count. The V gene is TRBV28, the J gene TRBJ1-2; 8 nucleotides line up with TRBD1. J lost 4 bases, V lost 8 bases, and 9 bases had no gene match. The V gene's germline CDR1 is MDHEN and CDR2 SYDVKM. The CDR3 loop spans 14 amino acids. The CDR3 reads CASFPTGVSYGYTF. The CDR3 DNA follows: TGTGCCAGCTTCCCGACAGGGGTAAGCTATGGCTACACCTTC.

The rearrangement joins TRBV28 to TRBJ2-5, with 9 bases identical to TRBD2. Germline lookup yields CDR1 MDHEN and CDR2 SYDVKM. J lost 5 bases, V lost 6 bases, and 4 bases had no gene match. The CDR3 runs 13 residues. CDR3 nucleotide sequence: TGTGCCAGCAGAAGCGGGGGGCGGGAGACCCAGTACTTC. Protein: CASRSGGRETQYF.

This clone was observed once. The chain employs TRBV5-8 and TRBJ1-5; no reliable D call. The CDR3 spans 15 residues. Per the germline V gene, CDR1 is SGHTS and CDR2 is YDEGEE. V lost 0 bases to trimming and J lost 2 bases, with 9 bases between them. CDR3 loop: CASSLAGSGNQPQHF. Here the CDR3 DNA reads TGTGCCAGCAGCTTGGCGGGTTCGGGCAATCAGCCCCAGCATTTT.

The chain employs TRBV7-9 and TRBJ1-3; TRBD1 aligns across 8 bases. CDR1 and CDR2 from the germline V gene are SEHNR and FQNEAQ (reference sequence). CDR3 length: 16 residues. With V trimmed by 5 bases and J by 0 bases, 6 bases remained unmatched. CDR3 coding DNA: TGTGCCAGCAGCCTAGGACAGGGAAACTCTGGAAACACCATATATTTT. It codes for CASSLGQGNSGNTIYF. Full variable domain (rest looked up from reference TRBV7-9 and TRBJ1-3): DTGVSQNPRHKITKRGQNVTFRCDPISEHNRLYWYRQTLGQGPEFLTYFQNEAQLEKSRLLSDRFSAERPKGSFSTLEIQRTEQGDSAMYLCASSLGQGNSGNTIYFGEGSWLTVV.

This chain links TRBV6-1 with TRBJ1-3; perhaps TRBD1 as D (6 bases). The CDR3 has 14 amino acids. Germline V lookup: CDR1 MNHNS, CDR2 SASEGT. V was shortened by 6 bases and J by 0 bases, with 9 bases between the two germline ends. CDR3 protein: CASRDSVSGNTIYF. CDR3 sequence (DNA): TGTGCCAGCAGGGACAGTGTCTCTGGAAACACCATATATTTT.

The chain uses TRBV30 and TRBJ1-4; 9 bases are shared with TRBD1. Germline assignment: CDR1 GTSNPN and CDR2 SVGIG (reference sequence). V shed 5 bases and J 2 bases; nucleotides not matched to a gene: 6. The CDR3 totals 15 residues. The CDR3 region is CAWGTGKITNEKLFF. CDR3 coding DNA: TGTGCCTGGGGGACAGGGAAAATCACTAATGAAAAACTGTTTTTT.

The CDR3 DNA is TGCAGCGTTGAGGGAGCGAGTGGCTACACCTTC. Encoded protein: CSVEGASGYTF. The rearrangement joins TRBV29-1 to TRBJ1-2; no clear D. Germline loops: CDR1 SQVTM, CDR2 ANQGSEA. CDR3 length equals 11 residues. V shed 3 bases and J shed 7 bases, with 9 bases lying between them.

The chain joins TRBV5-1 to TRBJ2-3; TRBD2 matches 13 bases. V lost 0 bases to trimming and J lost 2 bases; unmatched junction nucleotides: 3. The germline gives CDR1 SGHRS, CDR2 YFSETQ. This CDR3 spans 17 amino acids. CDR3 amino acids: CASSLATSGGHTDTQYF. In nucleotides, the CDR3 is TGCGCCAGCAGCTTGGCGACTAGCGGGGGGCACACAGATACGCAGTATTTT.

This chain joins TRBV2 and TRBJ2-2; TRBD2 matches 9 bases. V shed 7 bases and J 10 bases; nucleotides not matched to a gene: 1. This CDR3 has 11 amino acids. The V gene's germline CDR1 is SNHLY and CDR2 FYNNEI. The CDR3: CASKRGEELFF. Here the CDR3 DNA reads TGTGCCAGCAAGCGGGGGGAGGAGCTGTTTTTT.

The V call is TRBV12-2, the J call TRBJ2-1; TRBD2, as called in the table, went unchecked against the DNA. TRBV12-2 is a pseudogene. This CDR3 is built from 15 residues. The CDR3 sequence: CASRPTSGTYNEQFF. The CDR3 nucleotides are TGTGCAAGTCGACCTACTAGCGGGACCTACAATGAGCAGTTCTTC.

The gene calls are TRBV29-1 and TRBJ2-3; the match to TRBD1 covers 8 bases. With 7 bases clipped from V and 5 bases from J, the junction kept 8 bases outside the gene matches. The CDR3 is made up of 13 amino acids. Looked up from germline, CDR1 is SQVTM and CDR2 is ANQGSEA. Here the CDR3 DNA reads TGCAGCGGCGGACAGGGCCTTGAAGATACGCAGTATTTT. It encodes CSGGQGLEDTQYF.

The rearrangement uses TRBV5-1 and TRBJ1-1; no definite D call. Trimming cost V 4 bases and J 1 base, with 17 bases left between them. CDR1 is SGHRS and CDR2 is YFSETQ in the germline V gene. The CDR3 has 16 residues. The CDR3 sequence: CASSPAVAGKNTEAFF. CDR3 coding DNA: TGCGCCAGCAGCCCGGCAGTAGCCGGAAAGAACACTGAAGCTTTCTTT.